This TCR beta chain was obtained from a study of neoadjuvant nivolumab and ipilimumab in lung cancer. Findings and caveats of the study: Compared with tumor-adjacent uninvolved lung, resected tumors showed greater richness and clonality. From pretherapy to surgery, tumor richness and clonality rose with dual therapy.

A remark on this clone: Antigen specificity is unknown.

The method was immunoSEQ multiplex PCR; TCRdb's version includes in-frame clones alone and lacks a portion of them. The table shows about 30,000 clones, with 92% occurring only once. This CDR3 is built from 15 residues. Losses at the gene ends were 2 bases for V and 1 base for J; bases not matched to a gene: 5. Germline V gene sequence: CDR1 SGHRS, CDR2 YFSETQ. The receptor's source is an adult with non-small cell lung cancer. V usage is TRBV5-1 and J usage is TRBJ1-1, with TRBD1 matching 7 bases. This specimen consisted of peripheral blood, obtained after neoadjuvant nivolumab, alone or with ipilimumab, at or shortly before surgery. CDR3 loop: CASSFQGVGNTEAFF. In DNA form, the CDR3 reads TGCGCCAGCAGCTTTCAGGGGGTTGGGAACACTGAAGCTTTCTTT.